The next 26 T cell receptor beta chains were all read from a single sample in a study of response to subunit inactivated influenza vaccine. TCRdb ran MiXCR on the RT-PCR reads and lists one entry per CDR3 protein. Of 800,000 to 1,000,000 distinct CDR3 sequences listed, approximately 22% are singletons. The sample consisted of PBMCs from blood, taken roughly 5 days after vaccination. Receptor source: a man aged 50 to 59 who received an inactivated influenza vaccine.

This clonotype was seen once. The CDR3 bases are TGTGCCAGCAGCCCCGGGACAGGGGCGGTGGGAGAGACCCAGTACTTC. Amino acid sequence: CASSPGTGAVGETQYF. The chain carries TRBV7-9 and TRBJ2-5; TRBD1 aligns across 10 bases. Germline V gene data show CDR1 as SEHNR and CDR2 as FQNEAQ (reference sequence). V trimming: 5 bases; J trimming: 4 bases; junction bases outside the gene matches: 10. The CDR3 is 16 residues long.

This chain uses TRBV20-1 with TRBJ2-3, with 9 bases lining up with TRBD2. This CDR3 has 15 amino acids. V gave up 7 bases and J gave up 3 bases; unmatched junction bases: 11. Germline V gene sequence: CDR1 DFQATT, CDR2 SNEGSKA (reference sequence). The CDR3 loop reads CSVGSMRGGTDTQYF. CDR3 coding DNA: TGCAGTGTCGGAAGTATGCGGGGGGGAACAGATACGCAGTATTTT.

This chain joins TRBV5-1 and TRBJ2-2; D could derive from TRBD1 or TRBD2 (5 bases each). The ends were cut back, 6 bases at V and 4 bases at J, with 16 bases in the middle. Looked up from germline, CDR1 is SGHRS and CDR2 is YFSETQ. The CDR3 spans 15 residues. CDR3 nucleotides: TGCGCCAGCACCTCGAAGGGACCGACCACCGGGGAGCTGTTTTTT. Protein product: CASTSKGPTTGELFF.

This chain connects TRBV20-1 to TRBJ1-5; TRBD1 might be the D (6 bases). CDR3 length equals 13 residues. Germline loops: CDR1 DFQATT, CDR2 SNEGSKA (reference sequence). V shed 5 bases and J shed 2 bases, with 10 bases lying between them. As DNA, the CDR3 is TGCAGTGCTCTTGAGGGGGGCAATCAGCCCCAGCATTTT. Protein: CSALEGGNQPQHF.

Ten or more counts support this clonotype. The chain couples TRBV25-1 to TRBJ2-6; D is unresolved. Germline loops: CDR1 MGHDK, CDR2 SYGVNS. Trimming took 2 bases from V and 14 from J, leaving 10 bases between them. The CDR3 is 12 amino acids. CDR3 residues: CASSEGVNILTF. The CDR3, as DNA: TGTGCCAGCAGTGAAGGCGTGAATATCCTGACTTTC.

In its sample, this clonotype was seen a few times. The chain combines TRBV20-1 with TRBJ1-2; D gene uncertain. Trimming pared 1 base from V and 3 bases from J, leaving 9 bases between. The CDR3 extends over 13 amino acids. Germline-derived CDR1 and CDR2 are DFQATT and SNEGSKA (reference sequence). The CDR3 protein is CSARGLQDYGYTF. The CDR3 region has the DNA TGCAGTGCTAGAGGACTCCAGGACTATGGCTACACCTTC.

This clonotype occurred a few times. The chain has TRBV10-3 and TRBJ1-1; 12 bases map to TRBD1. The V gene end was trimmed by 3 bases and the J gene end by 4 bases; junction bases not matched to a gene: 3. From germline, CDR1 is ENHRY and CDR2 SYGVKD. The CDR3 totals 15 residues. The CDR3 DNA follows: TGTGCCATCAGTGAAGGGACAGGGGGCATCACTGAAGCTTTCTTT. It translates to CAISEGTGGITEAFF.

This clonotype was detected only a few times. The chain employs TRBV10-3 and TRBJ2-7; the match to TRBD2 covers 8 bases. Trimming cost V 0 bases and J 2 bases; bases outside gene matches: 6. This CDR3 comprises 16 residues. Germline V gene lookup returns CDR1 ENHRY and CDR2 SYGVKD. This CDR3 reads CAISESSLAGTYEQYF. CDR3 in DNA: TGTGCCATCAGTGAGTCTTCCCTAGCGGGTACCTACGAGCAGTACTTC.

V and J are TRBV5-5 and TRBJ2-3; perhaps TRBD1 as D (6 bases). Germline loops: CDR1 SGHKS, CDR2 YYEKEE (reference sequence). The V and J ends lost 1 base and 9 bases respectively, with 12 bases between them. This CDR3 is 13 amino acids long. The CDR3 DNA reads TGTGCCAGCAGCTTGACGGACCAGGGGACGCAGTATTTT. This gives the protein CASSLTDQGTQYF.

This clonotype was seen only a few times. The V gene is TRBV10-3, the J gene TRBJ2-3; D is unclear. The CDR3 extends over 13 amino acids. Germline assignment: CDR1 ENHRY and CDR2 SYGVKD. With 3 bases removed from V and 6 bases from J, the gap between germline ends came to 10 bases. The CDR3 loop is CAISDSLKDTQYF. The CDR3 DNA sequence: TGTGCCATCAGTGACAGTCTAAAGGATACGCAGTATTTT.

This clonotype came up a few times. This chain connects TRBV28 to TRBJ2-2; no reliable D call. CDR3 length equals 15 residues. V shed 3 bases and J shed 2 bases, with 10 bases lying between them. From germline, CDR1 is MDHEN and CDR2 SYDVKM. The chain's CDR3 is CASSLDGVNTGELFF. As DNA, the CDR3 is TGTGCCAGCAGTTTGGACGGAGTTAACACCGGGGAGCTGTTTTTT.

This chain links TRBV10-3 with TRBJ1-5; 9 bases are shared with TRBD1. V lost 4 bases to trimming and J lost 2 bases; unmatched junction nucleotides: 0. The germline V gene has CDR1 ENHRY and CDR2 SYGVKD. This CDR3 comprises 14 residues. CDR3 DNA: TGTGCCATCAGTGGACAGGGGGGCAATCAGCCCCAGCATTTT. It specifies CAISGQGGNQPQHF.

The CDR3 DNA reads TGCAGCGTTGGAGACAGGGGTCACACTGAAGCTTTCTTT. Encoded protein: CSVGDRGHTEAFF. J is TRBJ1-1 and V is TRBV29-1, with 8 bases identical to TRBD1. Germline values: CDR1 SQVTM, CDR2 ANQGSEA. V gave up 4 bases and J gave up 3 bases; unmatched junction bases: 4. The CDR3 covers 13 residues.

CDR3 in amino acids: CASTQASGREQYF. The DNA for the CDR3 is TGCGCCAGCACCCAAGCGAGCGGGAGGGAGCAGTACTTC. The J gene is TRBJ2-7, the V gene TRBV5-1; TRBD2 matches 9 bases. CDR3 size: 13 residues. CDR1 is SGHRS, CDR2 YFSETQ, per germline. The V and J ends lost 6 bases and 7 bases, in that order; junction bases with no gene match: 8.

The chain joins TRBV20-1 to TRBJ2-5; D is unclear. Deletions cut 8 bases from V and 2 bases from J, with 9 bases between. In germline, CDR1 is DFQATT, CDR2 SNEGSKA (reference sequence). The CDR3 length is 11 residues. CDR3 coding DNA: TGCAGTCCGCCGCAACAAGAGACCCAGTACTTC. It encodes CSPPQQETQYF.

This clonotype has only a few counts. The chain joins TRBV5-1 to TRBJ1-1; 8 bases are a match to TRBD1. This CDR3 is built from 15 residues. Germline V gene sequence: CDR1 SGHRS, CDR2 YFSETQ. V gave up 4 bases and J gave up 2 bases; unmatched junction bases: 7. CDR3 sequence reads: CASSVTGVRNTEAFF. The CDR3 nucleotides read TGCGCCAGCAGCGTGACAGGGGTCCGAAACACTGAAGCTTTCTTT.

This clonotype was seen a handful of times. The chain carries TRBV7-2 and TRBJ2-5, with no clear D. The CDR3 is made up of 15 amino acids. Germline-derived CDR1 and CDR2 are SGHTA and FQGNSA. V lost 1 base and J 0 bases, leaving 9 bases between the germline ends. CDR3 sequence: CASSLGHQYQETQYF. The CDR3 bases are TGTGCCAGCAGCTTAGGACACCAGTACCAAGAGACCCAGTACTTC.

In the case of this clonotype: One junction end does not reproduce the germline sequence, and a read error may be involved. The rearrangement links TRBV5-1 to TRBJ2-3, with a weak D call TRBD2 (5 bases). Germline V gene lookup returns CDR1 SGHRS and CDR2 YFSETQ. The CDR3 loop spans 15 amino acids. CDR3 DNA: TGCGCCAGCAGCCCAGGAGGTCTGGGCACAGCTACGCAGTATTTT. Residues: CASSPGGLGTATQYF.

This clonotype was seen a handful of times. The CDR3: CASSSGTSGPNFSYEQYF. DNA for the CDR3: TGTGCCAGCAGTTCCGGGACTAGCGGGCCTAATTTCTCCTACGAGCAGTACTTC. The chain employs TRBV6-5 and TRBJ2-7; 12 bases fit TRBD2. The J segment lost 0 bases and the V segment lost 4 bases, leaving 10 bases of the junction unmatched. CDR3 size: 18 residues. Germline V gene sequence: CDR1 MNHEY, CDR2 SVGAGI.

This clonotype was counted only a few times. V gene TRBV14 combines with J gene TRBJ2-7; 10 nucleotides align to TRBD2. This CDR3 is built from 15 residues. Germline V CDR1 and CDR2: SGHDN, FVKESK. With 4 bases clipped from V and 0 bases from J, the junction kept 3 bases outside the gene matches. The CDR3 nucleotides are TGTGCCAGCAGCCGAGGACTAGCGGCCTCCTACGAGCAGTACTTC. This translates into CASSRGLAASYEQYF.

This clonotype occurred many times. The chain employs TRBV27 and TRBJ1-2, with 8 bases lining up with TRBD1. The trim removed 6 bases at V and 3 bases at J, leaving 9 bases unmatched. Germline V lookup: CDR1 MNHEY, CDR2 SMNVEV (reference sequence). The CDR3 runs to 15 residues. CDR3 nucleotide sequence: TGTGCCAGCAGGCCCGGACAGGGATTTGACTATGGCTACACCTTC. This sequence encodes CASRPGQGFDYGYTF.

This clonotype was recorded a few times. The V call is TRBV11-2, the J call TRBJ2-5; D is undetermined. Germline V gene sequence: CDR1 SGHAT, CDR2 FQNNGV. The CDR3 has 16 amino acids. V lost 6 bases and J 2 bases, leaving 19 bases between the germline ends. CDR3 amino acids: CASRRFGSKEQETQYF. The CDR3 DNA reads as TGTGCCAGCAGACGTTTCGGGTCAAAAGAGCAAGAGACCCAGTACTTC.

The genes are TRBV5-5 and TRBJ2-5; D ambiguous. The CDR3 loop spans 13 amino acids. CDR1 and CDR2 (germline): SGHKS, YYEKEE (reference sequence). V was cut by 1 base and J by 1 base, with 5 bases left in between. CDR3 amino acids: CASSLPVQETQYF. The CDR3 region has the DNA TGTGCCAGCAGCTTGCCAGTCCAAGAGACCCAGTACTTC.

There are a few counts of this clonotype. The chain is built from TRBV25-1 and TRBJ2-6; D is uncertain. Germline V CDR1 and CDR2: MGHDK, SYGVNS. V dropped 7 bases and J dropped 4 bases, with 11 bases sitting between them. This CDR3 comprises 14 residues. Here the CDR3 DNA reads TGTGCCAGCACTCCAACGACCGGGGCCAACGTCCTGACTTTC. It encodes CASTPTTGANVLTF.

This clonotype was picked up a small number of times. J is TRBJ2-7 and V is TRBV7-2; D not certain. Germline values: CDR1 SGHTA, CDR2 FQGNSA. The CDR3 totals 12 residues. Trimming cost V 2 bases and J 4 bases, with 6 bases left between them. The CDR3 is CASSLPTYEQYF. The CDR3 DNA reads as TGTGCCAGCAGCTTACCTACATACGAGCAGTACTTC.

The chain employs TRBV24-1 and TRBJ2-3; 9 bases are shared with TRBD2. The CDR3 runs to 14 residues. The junction had 5 bases not matched to a gene; V was cut back by 9 bases and J by 2 bases. Germline V lookup: CDR1 KGHDR, CDR2 SFDVKD. CDR3 DNA sequence: TGTGCCACCTACAGCGGGGGGACCACAGATACGCAGTATTTT. Translation: CATYSGGTTDTQYF.